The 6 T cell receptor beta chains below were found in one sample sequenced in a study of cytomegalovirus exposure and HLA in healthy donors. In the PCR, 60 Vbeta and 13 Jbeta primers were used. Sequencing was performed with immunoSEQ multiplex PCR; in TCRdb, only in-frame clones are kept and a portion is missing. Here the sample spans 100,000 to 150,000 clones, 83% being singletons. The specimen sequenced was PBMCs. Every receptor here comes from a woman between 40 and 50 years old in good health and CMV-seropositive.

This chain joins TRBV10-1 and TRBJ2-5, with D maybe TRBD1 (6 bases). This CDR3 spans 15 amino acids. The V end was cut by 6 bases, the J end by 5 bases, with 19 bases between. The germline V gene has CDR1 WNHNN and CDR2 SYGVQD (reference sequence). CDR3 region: CASSAATGKGETQYF. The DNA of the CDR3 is TGCGCCAGCAGCGCTGCGACAGGAAAGGGGGAGACCCAGTACTTC.

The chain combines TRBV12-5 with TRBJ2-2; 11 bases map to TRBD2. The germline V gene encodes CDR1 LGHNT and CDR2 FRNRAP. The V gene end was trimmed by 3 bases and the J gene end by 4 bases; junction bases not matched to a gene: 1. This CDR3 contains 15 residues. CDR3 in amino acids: CASGLLAGATGELFF. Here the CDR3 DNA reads TGTGCTAGTGGTTTACTAGCGGGAGCCACCGGGGAGCTGTTTTTT.

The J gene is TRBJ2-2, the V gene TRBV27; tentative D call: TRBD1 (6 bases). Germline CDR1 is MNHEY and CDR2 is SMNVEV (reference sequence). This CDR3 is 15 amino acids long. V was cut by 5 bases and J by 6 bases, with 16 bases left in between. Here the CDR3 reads CASSPAQGHPGELFF. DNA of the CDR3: TGTGCCAGCAGTCCCGCCCAGGGACATCCCGGGGAGCTGTTTTTT.

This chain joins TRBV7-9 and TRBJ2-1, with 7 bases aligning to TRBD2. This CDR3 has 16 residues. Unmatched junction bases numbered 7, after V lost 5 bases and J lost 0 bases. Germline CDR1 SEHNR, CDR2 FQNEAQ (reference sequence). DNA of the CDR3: TGTGCCAGCAGCCCTCTCGCGGGAGTCTCCTACAATGAGCAGTTCTTC. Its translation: CASSPLAGVSYNEQFF. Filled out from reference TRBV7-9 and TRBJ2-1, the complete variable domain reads DTGVSQNPRHKITKRGQNVTFRCDPISEHNRLYWYRQTLGQGPEFLTYFQNEAQLEKSRLLSDRFSAERPKGSFSTLEIQRTEQGDSAMYLCASSPLAGVSYNEQFFGPGTRLTVL.

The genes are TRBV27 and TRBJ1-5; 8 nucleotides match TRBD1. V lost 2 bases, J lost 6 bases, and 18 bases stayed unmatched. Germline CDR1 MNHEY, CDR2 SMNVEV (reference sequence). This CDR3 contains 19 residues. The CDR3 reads CASSLSGYQTGEWFQPQHF. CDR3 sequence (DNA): TGTGCCAGCAGTTTAAGTGGATACCAGACAGGGGAATGGTTTCAGCCCCAGCATTTT.

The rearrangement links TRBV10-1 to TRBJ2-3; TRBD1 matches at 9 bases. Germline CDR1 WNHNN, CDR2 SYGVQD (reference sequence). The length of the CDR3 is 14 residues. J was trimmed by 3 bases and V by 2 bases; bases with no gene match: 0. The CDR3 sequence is CASSEDRGTDTQYF. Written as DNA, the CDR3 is TGCGCCAGCAGTGAGGACAGGGGGACAGATACGCAGTATTTT.